A single sample is the source of the 8 T cell receptor beta chains below, sequenced in a study of shared clonotypes between healthy human individuals. Here immunoSEQ multiplex PCR was the method, and the copy in TCRdb shows in-frame clones only, minus some. The profile shows millions of clones, 95% of them singletons. The specimen sequenced was naive CD4+ T cells sorted from blood. Described subset: CD45RA+ positively selected. These receptors were taken from a man younger than 35 in good health.

In the case of this clone: Other nucleotide sequences in the sample specify the same CDR3. V and J are TRBV28 and TRBJ1-5, with D unclear. Trimming took off 6 bases at V and 4 bases at J, with 7 bases between the two ends. CDR1 and CDR2 from the germline V gene are MDHEN and SYDVKM. The CDR3 is made up of 12 amino acids. CDR3 residues: CASRGSNQPQHF. CDR3 in DNA: TGTGCCAGCAGGGGGTCGAATCAGCCCCAGCATTTT.

The chain is built from TRBV18 and TRBJ1-5, with 7 bases matching TRBD1. The V gene end was trimmed by 4 bases and the J gene end by 0 bases; junction bases not matched to a gene: 3. Per germline, CDR1 KGHSH and CDR2 LQKENI. There are 15 residues in the CDR3. The CDR3 reads CASSRDSDSNQPQHF. The CDR3 DNA reads as TGTGCCAGCTCACGGGACAGTGATAGCAATCAGCCCCAGCATTTT.

The chain uses TRBV6-1 and TRBJ1-1; D is unresolved. Looked up from germline, CDR1 is MNHNS and CDR2 is SASEGT. The CDR3 runs to 11 residues. Trimming took off 0 bases at V and 11 bases at J, with 7 bases between the two ends. CDR3 in DNA: TGTGCCAGCAGTGAAGCCCTCGGGGCTTTCTTT. It is translated as CASSEALGAFF.

The rearrangement joins TRBV16 to TRBJ2-7, with D tentatively TRBD1 (6 bases). Trimming removed 2 bases at V and 6 bases at J, with 14 bases between. This CDR3 spans 14 amino acids. Germline V lookup: CDR1 KGHSY, CDR2 FQNENV. CDR3 protein: CASSQSVGQTEQYF. The CDR3 region has the DNA TGTGCCAGCAGCCAAAGTGTCGGACAGACCGAGCAGTACTTC.

J is TRBJ1-2 and V is TRBV10-3; 9 bases fit TRBD1. The CDR3 is 13 amino acids. V trimming: 2 bases; J trimming: 8 bases; junction bases outside the gene matches: 3. Germline V gene lookup returns CDR1 ENHRY and CDR2 SYGVKD. Written as DNA, the CDR3 is TGTGCCATCAGTGAGGATGGGACAGGGGGCTACACCTTC. Translation: CAISEDGTGGYTF.

The V gene is TRBV4-1, the J gene TRBJ2-2; tentatively, D is TRBD1 or TRBD2 (6 bases each). CDR1 and CDR2 (germline): MGHRA, YSYEKL. The CDR3 contains 16 residues. V lost 8 bases to trimming and J lost 1 base, with 17 bases between them. CDR3 nucleotide sequence: TGCGCCAGCCGAGGCGTCCGGGGGCGGAACACCGGGGAGCTGTTTTTT. This codes for CASRGVRGRNTGELFF.

The chain has TRBV6-5 and TRBJ1-2; a possible D gene is TRBD1 (5 bases). The ends were cut back, 5 bases at V and 1 base at J, with 11 bases in the middle. The germline CDR1 and CDR2 sequences are MNHEY and SVGAGI. The CDR3 length is 14 residues. CDR3 sequence reads: CASSRGAGNYGYTF. DNA of the CDR3: TGTGCCAGCAGTCGGGGCGCGGGTAACTATGGCTACACCTTC.

The V call is TRBV30, the J call TRBJ2-7, with TRBD2 identical over 7 bases. Germline V gives CDR1 GTSNPN, CDR2 SVGIG (reference sequence). Unmatched junction bases numbered 0, after V lost 5 bases and J lost 2 bases. The length of the CDR3 is 11 residues. In DNA, the CDR3 is TGTGCCTGGGCGGGGGCCTACGAGCAGTACTTC. This translates into CAWAGAYEQYF.